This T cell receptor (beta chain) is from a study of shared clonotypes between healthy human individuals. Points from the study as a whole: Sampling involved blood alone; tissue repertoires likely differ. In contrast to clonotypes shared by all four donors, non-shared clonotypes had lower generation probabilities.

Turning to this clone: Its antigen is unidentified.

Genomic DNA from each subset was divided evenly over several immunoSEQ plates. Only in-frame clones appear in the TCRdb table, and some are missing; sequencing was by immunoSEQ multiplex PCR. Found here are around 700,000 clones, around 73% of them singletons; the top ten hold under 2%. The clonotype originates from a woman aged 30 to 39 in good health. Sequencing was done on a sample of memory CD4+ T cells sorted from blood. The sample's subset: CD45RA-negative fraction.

CDR3 region: CASSFDREGEQYF. DNA of the CDR3: TGTGCCAGCAGCTTTGACAGGGAGGGCGAGCAGTACTTC. The chain carries TRBV11-2 and TRBJ2-7, with D perhaps being TRBD1 or TRBD2 (7 bases each). The V and J ends lost 3 bases and 6 bases respectively, with 12 bases between them. This CDR3 comprises 13 residues. The V gene's germline CDR1 is SGHAT and CDR2 FQNNGV.